This T cell receptor beta chain appears in the sequencing data of a study of blood T cell repertoires in COVID-19 (dated by TCRdb to 2020 to 2021). Background on the whole study: Samples from collaborators originated in the United States, Italy and Spain and spanned both the acute and convalescent phases of COVID-19. The material from the prospective study consisted of cDNA or gDNA derived from T cells, B-cell-depleted T cells, or PBMCs. Subjects who had been exposed to COVID-19, were actively infected with it, or had recovered from it provided the deeply sampled blood TCRbeta repertoires that made up the dataset. The repertoires were made available in a free public database intended to serve as a resource for research on the immune response to SARS-CoV-2. The samples were drawn from two sources: the first 160 participants of the ongoing ImmuneRACE study, and over 950 subjects contributed by 6 global collaborators. The sample metadata nearly always contained a de-identified subject ID, COVID-19 status, age in years and sex. Where available, HLA class I and class II types were taken from metadata supplied by the sample provider and were not determined by assay-based typing.

In regard to this clone: Its cognate antigen has yet to be identified. No qualities accompany the bases; no much larger clone lies one base away.

TCRbeta CDR3 regions were amplified from genomic DNA using the immunoSEQ Assay, a bias-controlled multiplex PCR. The source study handled its data this way. Within the assay, amplification of reference gene primers was used to estimate how many nucleated cells each sample contained. To quantify the absolute abundance of each unique TCRbeta CDR3 rearrangement, sequence reads were collapsed and filtered. For each sample, productive Simpson clonality was calculated as the square root of Simpson's diversity index over productive rearrangements. The clones in this table, taken by TCRdb from immuneACCESS, are in-frame only. Not every clone is retained; where verified, under half of the shortfall comes from an unresolved V gene, and the cause of the rest is unknown. That table furnishes V, J and clone size, whereas the DNA furnished D and trimming. Within this sample are over 150,000 clones, with around 83% of them counted one time only. The ten largest clones take up 6% to 6.5% of the sample.

Enrolling through a virtual design, the prospective study's participants ranged in age from roughly 18 to 89 years and lived across roughly 23 United States geographic areas. In the prospective study, participants were assigned to cohorts based on the clinical history participants reported in a screening survey and a study questionnaire. Recovered participants in ImmuneRACE Cohort 3 were defined as having two consecutive negative NP/OP PCR tests, clearance from a healthcare professional, or resolution of symptoms. Each participant in the prospective study had whole blood, serum and a nasopharyngeal or oropharyngeal swab collected by mobile phlebotomists. Participants in the prospective study had the option to provide additional blood draws and questionnaires over a roughly two-month period. Before DNA extraction, blood samples from the prospective study were shipped at room temperature or frozen.

CDR1 and CDR2 were assigned from the germline V gene (reference sequence) as MNHEY and SMNVEV. The CDR3, cysteine through phenylalanine, is 12 amino acids long. Only the CDR3 DNA stays, 36 bases, in frame from base 1. V is reduced by 10 bases and J by 7 bases, leaving a spacing of 16 bases between them. Results and caveats for the whole study, not just this receptor: How much clinical and demographic metadata was included differed by source and by participant, and the metadata was provided uncurated.

The source of this sequence is a man aged 35-49 years who had recovered from COVID-19. The V and J segments used are TRBV27 and TRBJ1-2; the D segment cannot be called with confidence. Sequencing used PBMCs or T cells enriched from blood (not recorded which). The CDR3 reads as follows: CATKPFTFGYTF. The nucleotides are TGTGCCACAAAGCCTTTTACTTTTGGCTACACCTTC.